This TCR beta chain was found in a study of cytomegalovirus exposure and HLA in healthy donors. Findings and limits, study-wide: The study designated over 150 TCR beta chains cytomegalovirus-associated.

The protocol was immunoSEQ multiplex PCR, while the TCRdb copy is restricted to in-frame clones and leaves out a portion. The data hold 65,000 to 75,000 clones, with 96% observed a single time. On this clone itself: Its antigen is undetermined.

V was trimmed by 5 bases and J by 3 bases, leaving 11 bases between them. Germline assignment: CDR1 LNHNV and CDR2 YYDKDF (reference sequence). This CDR3 comprises 14 residues. The rearrangement uses TRBV15 and TRBJ1-5; a possible D gene is TRBD1 (5 bases). The source of this sequence is a woman under 30 in good health and CMV-seropositive. The sample was PBMCs. CDR3 loop: CATSSRQINQPQHF. CDR3 coding DNA: TGTGCCACCAGCTCGCGACAGATCAATCAGCCCCAGCATTTT.